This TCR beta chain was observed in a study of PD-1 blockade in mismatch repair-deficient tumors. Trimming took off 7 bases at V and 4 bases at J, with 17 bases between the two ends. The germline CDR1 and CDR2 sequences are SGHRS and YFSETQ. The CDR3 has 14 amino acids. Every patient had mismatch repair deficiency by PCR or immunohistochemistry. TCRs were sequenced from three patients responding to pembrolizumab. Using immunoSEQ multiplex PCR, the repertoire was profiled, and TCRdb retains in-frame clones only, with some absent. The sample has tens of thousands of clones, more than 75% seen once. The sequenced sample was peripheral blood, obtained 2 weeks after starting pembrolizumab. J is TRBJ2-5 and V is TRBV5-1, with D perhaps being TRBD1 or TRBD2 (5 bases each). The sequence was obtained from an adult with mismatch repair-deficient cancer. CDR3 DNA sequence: TGCGCCAGCTCTGGGACGGGCGGGCCAGAGACCCAGTACTTC. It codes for CASSGTGGPETQYF.